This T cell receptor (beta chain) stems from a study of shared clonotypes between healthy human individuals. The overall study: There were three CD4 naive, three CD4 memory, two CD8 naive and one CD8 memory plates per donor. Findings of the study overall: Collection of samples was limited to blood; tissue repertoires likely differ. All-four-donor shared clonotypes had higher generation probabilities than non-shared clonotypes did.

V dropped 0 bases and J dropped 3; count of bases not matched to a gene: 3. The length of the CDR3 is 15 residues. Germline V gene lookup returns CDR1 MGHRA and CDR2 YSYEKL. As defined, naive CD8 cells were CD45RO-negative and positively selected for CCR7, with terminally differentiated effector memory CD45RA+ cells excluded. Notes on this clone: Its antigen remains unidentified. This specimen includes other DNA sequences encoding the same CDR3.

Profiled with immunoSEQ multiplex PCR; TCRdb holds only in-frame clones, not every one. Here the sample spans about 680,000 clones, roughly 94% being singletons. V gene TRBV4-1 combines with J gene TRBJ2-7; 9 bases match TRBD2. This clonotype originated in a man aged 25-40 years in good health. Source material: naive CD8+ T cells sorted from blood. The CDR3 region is CASSQDLAGYYEQYF. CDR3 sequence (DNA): TGCGCCAGCAGCCAAGATCTAGCGGGGTACTACGAGCAGTACTTC.